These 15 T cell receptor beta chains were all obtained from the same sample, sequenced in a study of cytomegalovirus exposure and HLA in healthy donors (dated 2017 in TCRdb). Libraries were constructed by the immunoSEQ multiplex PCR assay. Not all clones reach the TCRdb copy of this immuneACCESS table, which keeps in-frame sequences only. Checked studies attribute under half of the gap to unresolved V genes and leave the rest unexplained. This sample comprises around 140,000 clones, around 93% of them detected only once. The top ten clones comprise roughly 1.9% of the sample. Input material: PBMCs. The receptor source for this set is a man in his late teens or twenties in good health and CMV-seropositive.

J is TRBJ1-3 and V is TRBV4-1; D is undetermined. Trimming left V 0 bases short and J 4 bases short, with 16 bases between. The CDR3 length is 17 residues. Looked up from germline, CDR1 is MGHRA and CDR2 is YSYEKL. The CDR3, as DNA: TGCGCCAGCAGCCAAGAGGTGGCGGTAGTCCTCGGAAACACCATATATTTT. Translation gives CASSQEVAVVLGNTIYF.

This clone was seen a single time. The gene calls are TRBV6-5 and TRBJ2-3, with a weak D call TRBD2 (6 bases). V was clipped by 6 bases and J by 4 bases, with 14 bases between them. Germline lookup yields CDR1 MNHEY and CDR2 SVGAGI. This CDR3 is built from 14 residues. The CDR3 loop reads CASSLDWRADTQYF. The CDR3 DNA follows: TGTGCCAGCAGCTTGGACTGGAGGGCAGATACGCAGTATTTT.

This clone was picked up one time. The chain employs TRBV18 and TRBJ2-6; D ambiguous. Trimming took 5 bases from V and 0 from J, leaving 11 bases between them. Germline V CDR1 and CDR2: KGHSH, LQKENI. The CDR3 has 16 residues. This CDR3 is CASSADSASGANVLTF. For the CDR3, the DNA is TGTGCCAGCTCAGCCGACTCAGCCTCTGGGGCCAACGTCCTGACTTTC.

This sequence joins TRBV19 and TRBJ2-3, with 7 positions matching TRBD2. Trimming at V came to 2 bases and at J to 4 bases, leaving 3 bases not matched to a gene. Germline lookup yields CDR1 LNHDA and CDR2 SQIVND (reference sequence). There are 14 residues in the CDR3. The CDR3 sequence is CASSIRREADTQYF. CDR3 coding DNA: TGTGCCAGTAGTATAAGACGGGAGGCAGATACGCAGTATTTT.

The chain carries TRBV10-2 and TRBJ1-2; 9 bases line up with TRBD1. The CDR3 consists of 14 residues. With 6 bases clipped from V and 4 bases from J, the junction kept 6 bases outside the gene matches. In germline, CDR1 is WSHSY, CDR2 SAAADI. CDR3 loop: CASRDRGEIYGYTF. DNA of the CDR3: TGCGCCAGCAGGGACAGGGGCGAAATCTATGGCTACACCTTC.

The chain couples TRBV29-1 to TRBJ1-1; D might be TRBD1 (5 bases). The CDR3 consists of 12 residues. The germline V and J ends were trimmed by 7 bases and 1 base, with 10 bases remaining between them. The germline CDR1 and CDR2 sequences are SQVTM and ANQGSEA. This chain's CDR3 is CSGGHWNTEAFF. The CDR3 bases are TGCAGCGGCGGACACTGGAACACTGAAGCTTTCTTT.

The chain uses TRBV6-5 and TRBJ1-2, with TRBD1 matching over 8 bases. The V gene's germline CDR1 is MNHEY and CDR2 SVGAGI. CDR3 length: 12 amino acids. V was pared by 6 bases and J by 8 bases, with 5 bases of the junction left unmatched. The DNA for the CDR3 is TGTGCCAGCAGCTTCACAGGGGGAGGCTACACCTTC. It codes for CASSFTGGGYTF.

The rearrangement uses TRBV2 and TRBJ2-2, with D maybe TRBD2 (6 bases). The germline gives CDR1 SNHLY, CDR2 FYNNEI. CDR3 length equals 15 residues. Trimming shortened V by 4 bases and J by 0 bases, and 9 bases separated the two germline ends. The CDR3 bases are TGTGCCAGCAGTGGGCGGGGCGCGAACACCGGGGAGCTGTTTTTT. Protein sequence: CASSGRGANTGELFF. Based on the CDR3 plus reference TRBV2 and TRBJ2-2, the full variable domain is EPEVTQTPSHQVTQMGQEVILRCVPISNHLYFYWYRQILGQKVEFLVSFYNNEISEKSEIFDDQFSVERPDGSNFTLKIRSTKLEDSAMYFCASSGRGANTGELFFGEGSRLTVL.

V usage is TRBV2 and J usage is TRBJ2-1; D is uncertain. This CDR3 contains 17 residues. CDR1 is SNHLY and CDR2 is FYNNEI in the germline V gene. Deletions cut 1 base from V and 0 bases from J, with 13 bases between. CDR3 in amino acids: CASSEVGARSSYNEQFF. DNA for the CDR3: TGTGCCAGCAGTGAAGTCGGCGCGAGGAGCTCCTACAATGAGCAGTTCTTC. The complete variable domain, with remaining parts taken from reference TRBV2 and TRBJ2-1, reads EPEVTQTPSHQVTQMGQEVILRCVPISNHLYFYWYRQILGQKVEFLVSFYNNEISEKSEIFDDQFSVERPDGSNFTLKIRSTKLEDSAMYFCASSEVGARSSYNEQFFGPGTRLTVL.

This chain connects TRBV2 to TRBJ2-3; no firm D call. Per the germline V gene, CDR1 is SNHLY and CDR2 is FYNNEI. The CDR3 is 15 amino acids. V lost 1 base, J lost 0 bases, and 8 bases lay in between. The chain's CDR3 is CASSEEPTSTDTQYF. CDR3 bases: TGTGCCAGCAGTGAAGAACCGACTAGCACAGATACGCAGTATTTT.

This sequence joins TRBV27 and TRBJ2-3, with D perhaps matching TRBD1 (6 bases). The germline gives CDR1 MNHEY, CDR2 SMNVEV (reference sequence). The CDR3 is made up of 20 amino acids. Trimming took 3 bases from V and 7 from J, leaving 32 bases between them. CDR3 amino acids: CASSLGMRGSLLAPLNTQYF. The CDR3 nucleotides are TGTGCCAGCAGTTTGGGAATGAGGGGGAGCCTCCTGGCCCCTCTAAATACGCAGTATTTT.

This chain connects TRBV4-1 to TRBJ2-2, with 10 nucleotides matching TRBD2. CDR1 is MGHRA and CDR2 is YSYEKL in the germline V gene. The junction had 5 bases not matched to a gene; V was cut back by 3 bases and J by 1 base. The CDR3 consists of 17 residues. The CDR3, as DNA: TGCGCCAGCAGCCAGGCTCTAGCGGGAGTGAACACCGGGGAGCTGTTTTTT. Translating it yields CASSQALAGVNTGELFF.

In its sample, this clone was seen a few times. The CDR3 region has the DNA TGTGCCAGCAGCTTGCGGACAGCTTATGGCTACACCTTC. Its translation is CASSLRTAYGYTF. This chain links TRBV5-8 with TRBJ1-2; maybe TRBD1 (6 bases). The length of the CDR3 is 13 residues. The V gene lost 1 base and the J gene lost 5 bases, with 9 bases spanning the gap. Germline V CDR1 and CDR2: SGHTS, YDEGEE.

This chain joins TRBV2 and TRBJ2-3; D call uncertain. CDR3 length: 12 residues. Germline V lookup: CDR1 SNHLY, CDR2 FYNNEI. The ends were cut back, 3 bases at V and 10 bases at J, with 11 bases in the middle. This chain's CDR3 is CASSDESAPQYF. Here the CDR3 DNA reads TGTGCCAGCAGTGATGAAAGCGCGCCGCAGTATTTT.

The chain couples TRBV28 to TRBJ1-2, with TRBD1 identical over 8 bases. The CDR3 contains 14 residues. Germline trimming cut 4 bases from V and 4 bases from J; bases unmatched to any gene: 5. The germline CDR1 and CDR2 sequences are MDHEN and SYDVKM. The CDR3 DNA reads TGTGCCAGCAGTTCGCGGACAGGGACCTATGGCTACACCTTC. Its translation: CASSSRTGTYGYTF.